This passage covers 20 T cell receptor beta chains from one sample sequenced in a study of blood T cell repertoires in COVID-19. Data came from immunoSEQ multiplex PCR; TCRdb stores just in-frame clones and leaves some out. The sample holds roughly 200,000 clones, approximately 80% seen once. The source material was peripheral blood. Receptor source: a human donor in a cohort sampled during active COVID-19.

The V and J genes are TRBV28 and TRBJ1-2; possibly TRBD1 for D (6 bases). The CDR3 length is 12 residues. V lost 6 bases to trimming and J lost 4 bases, with 9 bases between them. Germline V gives CDR1 MDHEN, CDR2 SYDVKM. CDR3: CASRGQSYGYTF. The CDR3 coding sequence is TGTGCCAGCAGAGGACAGTCCTATGGCTACACCTTC.

The CDR3 DNA reads TGTGCCAGCAGCTCGAGAGGCGGGAGTACCTACAATGAGCAGTTCTTC. Its translation is CASSSRGGSTYNEQFF. This chain connects TRBV5-4 to TRBJ2-1, with 7 positions matching TRBD2. The V gene's germline CDR1 is SGHNT and CDR2 YYREEE (reference sequence). The CDR3 has 16 residues. Trimming took 3 bases from V and 2 from J; bases not matched to a gene: 8.

The V gene is TRBV7-2, the J gene TRBJ2-1; a weak D match, TRBD2 (6 bases). This CDR3 has 14 amino acids. V was cut by 5 bases and J by 6 bases, with 14 bases left in between. Germline CDR1 is SGHTA and CDR2 is FQGNSA. CDR3 sequence reads: CASSLVGGVNEQFF. DNA for the CDR3: TGTGCCAGCAGCCTTGTTGGAGGGGTCAATGAGCAGTTCTTC.

J is TRBJ1-6 and V is TRBV9; D ambiguous. This CDR3 region has 16 residues. V lost 3 bases, J lost 2 bases, and 12 bases lay in between. CDR1 and CDR2 from the germline V gene are SGDLS and YYNGEE. The DNA of the CDR3 is TGTGCCAGCAGCGCGGAAGCGAGGCCCTATAATTCACCCCTCCACTTT. Protein: CASSAEARPYNSPLHF.

This clone was observed a single time. This chain uses TRBV10-1 with TRBJ2-7; a possible D gene is TRBD1 (6 bases). In germline, CDR1 is WNHNN, CDR2 SYGVQD (reference sequence). This CDR3 comprises 16 residues. The V end was cut by 8 bases, the J end by 0 bases, with 20 bases between. The CDR3 sequence: CASFEDWTESSYEQYF. Here the CDR3 DNA reads TGCGCCAGCTTCGAAGATTGGACAGAAAGCTCCTACGAGCAGTACTTC.

The chain links TRBV3-1 (or the pseudogene TRBV3-2) to TRBJ1-2; TRBD1 is a possible D gene (6 bases). The V and J ends lost 1 base and 8 bases respectively, with 11 bases between them. Germline assignment: CDR1 LGHDT and CDR2 YNNKEL (reference sequence). The CDR3 covers 13 residues. The CDR3 nucleotides are TGTGCCAGCAGCCAAGTAGGGACACAAGGCTACACCTTC. It codes for CASSQVGTQGYTF.

This sequence joins TRBV7-3 and TRBJ2-7, with 10 nucleotides matching TRBD1. The CDR3 is 15 residues long. Trimming cost V 5 bases and J 2 bases; bases outside gene matches: 6. The germline CDR1 and CDR2 sequences are SGHTA and FQGTGA. CDR3 residues: CASSVAGTGAYEQYF. The CDR3 nucleotides are TGTGCCAGCAGCGTAGCCGGGACAGGGGCCTACGAGCAGTACTTC.

This clone showed up just once. V is TRBV7-5 and J is TRBJ2-3; the D call in the table, TRBD2, was not verified against the DNA. TRBV7-5 is given as a pseudogene. The CDR3 extends over 16 amino acids. The CDR3 sequence: CARSHSGHLSTDTQYF. CDR3 nucleotides: TGTGCCAGAAGCCATAGCGGTCACTTGAGCACAGATACGCAGTATTTT.

A word on this clone: At one end, the junction sequence differs from germline, possibly due to a read error. The rearrangement joins TRBV7-7 to TRBJ2-7; TRBD1 matches at 9 bases. The CDR3 has 14 amino acids. Germline V lookup: CDR1 SSHAT, CDR2 FNYEAQ (reference sequence). The CDR3: CASSSGTGPYEQYF. CDR3 nucleotides: TGTGCTAGCAGCTCCGGGACAGGGCCCTACGAGCAGTACTTC.

The CDR3 DNA reads TGTGCCAGCAGCCCCCCGGGACAGGGCACAGATACGCAGTATTTT. Translation: CASSPPGQGTDTQYF. The genes are TRBV5-4 and TRBJ2-3, with 8 bases identical to TRBD1. J was trimmed by 1 base and V by 4 bases; bases with no gene match: 5. CDR3 size: 15 residues. The germline gives CDR1 SGHNT, CDR2 YYREEE (reference sequence).

This clone was recorded only once. The chain combines TRBV5-6 with TRBJ2-7, with D possibly being TRBD2 (5 bases). This CDR3 is 14 amino acids long. V lost 1 base to trimming and J lost 2 bases, with 10 bases between them. The germline CDR1 and CDR2 sequences are SGHDT and YYEEEE. CDR3 sequence: CASSLLGSPYEQYF. DNA for the CDR3: TGTGCCAGCAGCTTGCTGGGGAGTCCCTACGAGCAGTACTTC. Together with reference TRBV5-6 and TRBJ2-7, the CDR3 gives the full variable domain: DAGVTQSPTHLIKTRGQQVTLRCSPKSGHDTVSWYQQALGQGPQFIFQYYEEEERQRGNFPDRFSGHQFPNYSSELNVNALLLGDSALYLCASSLLGSPYEQYFGPGTRLTVT.

CDR3 sequence reads: CASKRTSGRGVQETQYF. The CDR3 nucleotides read TGTGCCAGTAAGAGGACTAGCGGGAGAGGGGTCCAAGAGACCCAGTACTTC. V usage is TRBV27 and J usage is TRBJ2-5; 13 nucleotides match TRBD2. From germline, CDR1 is MNHEY and CDR2 SMNVEV (reference sequence). This CDR3 spans 17 amino acids. After removal of 9 bases from V and 1 base from J, the junction contained 11 bases not matched to a gene.

V and J are TRBV19 and TRBJ2-3, with 7 bases lining up with TRBD2. The V gene's germline CDR1 is LNHDA and CDR2 SQIVND (reference sequence). The CDR3 contains 17 residues. With 2 bases clipped from V and 0 bases from J, the junction kept 8 bases outside the gene matches. In DNA, the CDR3 is TGTGCCAGTAGTATACAATCCGGCGGGGGTAGCACAGATACGCAGTATTTT. This gives the protein CASSIQSGGGSTDTQYF.

This chain links TRBV6-2 or TRBV6-3 with TRBJ2-3; 7 bases line up with TRBD1. Losses at the gene ends were 5 bases for V and 1 base for J; bases not matched to a gene: 6. Germline lookup yields CDR1 MNHEY and CDR2 SVGEGT. The CDR3 is 15 residues long. In nucleotides, the CDR3 is TGTGCCAGCAGTCAACAGGGGCCCCGCACAGATACGCAGTATTTT. Protein sequence: CASSQQGPRTDTQYF.

This chain joins TRBV24-1 and TRBJ1-5; D call uncertain. Germline assignment: CDR1 KGHDR and CDR2 SFDVKD. V was cut by 2 bases and J by 0 bases, with 4 bases left in between. This CDR3 has 14 amino acids. The CDR3 DNA reads as TGTGCCACCAGTGATTCTTTTAGCAATCAGCCCCAGCATTTT. Translation gives CATSDSFSNQPQHF.

The chain joins TRBV9 to TRBJ2-7; 9 bases map to TRBD1. CDR1 is SGDLS and CDR2 is YYNGEE in the germline V gene. The CDR3 has 15 amino acids. With 3 bases clipped from V and 4 bases from J, the junction kept 8 bases outside the gene matches. The CDR3 DNA is TGTGCCAGCAGCGGCGGACAGGGGAAACTTTACGAGCAGTACTTC. Its protein product is CASSGGQGKLYEQYF.

This clone was picked up a small number of times. The V and J genes are TRBV5-4 and TRBJ1-6; possible D gene TRBD1, 5 bases. The CDR3 runs to 14 residues. Deletions cut 2 bases from V and 7 bases from J, with 10 bases between. Germline V gives CDR1 SGHNT, CDR2 YYREEE (reference sequence). The CDR3 loop is CASSFRDSNSPLHF. In nucleotides, the CDR3 is TGTGCCAGCAGCTTTCGGGACTCAAATTCACCCCTCCACTTT.

CDR3 loop: CASRLFCEAEDGYTF. The CDR3 DNA sequence: TGTGCAAGTCGCTTATTTTGTGAGGCTGAGGATGGCTACACCTTC. The V call is TRBV12-2, the J call TRBJ1-2. TRBV12-2 is described as a pseudogene. This CDR3 is built from 15 residues.

The CDR3 here is CASRLRMAAFF. In DNA, the CDR3 is TGTGCCAGCAGATTGAGGATGGCAGCTTTCTTT. The rearrangement uses TRBV12-3 or TRBV12-4 and TRBJ1-1; no clear D gene. Trimming took off 6 bases at V and 10 bases at J, with 12 bases between the two ends. The CDR3 spans 11 residues.

Many counts were recorded for this clone. The V gene is TRBV7-2, the J gene TRBJ1-5; 8 bases align to TRBD1. Germline loops: CDR1 SGHTA, CDR2 FQGNSA. The ends lost 5 bases at V and 5 bases at J; junction bases unmatched: 14. This CDR3 region has 17 residues. The CDR3 protein is CASSPGQGMNGYQPQHF. As DNA, the CDR3 is TGTGCCAGCAGCCCAGGACAGGGTATGAATGGGTATCAGCCCCAGCATTTT.